This is a list of T cell receptor beta chains from one sample in a study of lymphopenia after photon versus proton radiotherapy. Sequencing used immunoSEQ multiplex PCR; TCRdb keeps in-frame clones, though not all of them. The sample records about 55,000 clones, around 85% being singletons. The specimen comprised peripheral blood, sampled from a patient treated with proton-based radiotherapy. The receptors derive from a man in his sixties with pancreatic cancer. The CDR3 runs from the conserved cysteine through the conserved F or W. A D gene is named only where the DNA matches it firmly. A clone size is listed for some rows: how often the clone was seen (once, few, many), or a class if it is expanded.

d_gene	abundance	len	v_gene	j_gene	CDR3aa	CDR3nt
TRBD2	-	16	TRBV4-1	TRBJ2-3	CASSLLWEGSTDTQYF	TGCGCCAGCAGCCTTTTGTGGGAGGGGAGCACAGATACGCAGTATTTT
-	-	13	TRBV19	TRBJ2-4	CASREVPKNIQYF	TGTGCCAGTAGAGAGGTTCCCAAAAACATTCAGTACTTC
-	-	12	TRBV28	TRBJ1-2	CASSLSRRGYTF	TGTGCCAGCAGTCTATCTCGTCGCGGCTACACCTTC
-	few	11	TRBV27	TRBJ2-1	CASGTGFEQFF	TGTGCCAGCGGAACAGGGTTTGAGCAGTTCTTC
TRBD1	-	15	TRBV9	TRBJ2-5	CASSVARGSAETQYF	TGTGCCAGCAGCGTCGCCAGGGGGTCGGCAGAGACCCAGTACTTC
-	-	14	TRBV28	TRBJ2-7	CASREGQPPYEQYF	TGTGCCAGCAGGGAGGGACAGCCTCCCTACGAGCAGTACTTC
TRBD2	once	14	TRBV19	TRBJ2-1	CASSMGLARNEQFF	TGTGCCAGTAGTATGGGACTAGCGAGGAATGAGCAGTTCTTC
-	-	17	TRBV28	TRBJ2-4	CASSPGLTPLAKNIQYF	TGTGCCAGCAGTCCGGGGCTTACCCCGCTAGCCAAAAACATTCAGTACTTC
TRBD2	-	12	TRBV6-1	TRBJ2-3	CASGRGADTQYF	TGTGCCAGCGGGAGGGGTGCCGATACGCAGTATTTT
-	medium-sized	14	TRBV28	TRBJ1-5	CASSFDGSNQPQHF	TGTGCCAGCAGTTTTGACGGTAGCAATCAGCCCCAGCATTTT
TRBD2	-	18	TRBV5-1	TRBJ2-1	CASSLRTSGRSSYNEQFF	TGCGCCAGCAGCTTAAGGACTAGCGGGAGGAGCTCCTACAATGAGCAGTTCTTC
TRBD1	-	16	TRBV27	TRBJ2-1	CASGAPIHRGYNEQFF	TGTGCCAGCGGTGCCCCGATACACAGGGGTTACAATGAGCAGTTCTTC
TRBD2	-	15	TRBV11-2	TRBJ2-1	CASRLGLAGVNEQFF	TGTGCCAGCAGACTGGGACTAGCGGGAGTCAATGAGCAGTTCTTC
-	-	12	TRBV28	TRBJ2-6	CASESGANVLTF	TGTGCCAGCGAGTCTGGGGCCAACGTCCTGACTTTC
TRBD1	-	16	TRBV5-1	TRBJ2-2	CASSPGQPLNTGELFF	TGCGCCAGCAGCCCGGGACAGCCATTGAACACCGGGGAGCTGTTTTTT
-	-	15	TRBV4-3	TRBJ1-2	CASSRTAGEDYGYTF	TGCGCCAGCAGCCGGACCGCGGGGGAGGACTATGGCTACACCTTC
-	-	14	TRBV6-1	TRBJ1-1	CASSETRGNTEAFF	TGTGCCAGCAGTGAAACTAGGGGGAACACTGAAGCTTTCTTT
-	few	13	TRBV14	TRBJ1-2	CASSQDRLLGYTF	TGTGCCAGCAGCCAAGATCGCCTTCTCGGCTACACCTTC
-	-	13	TRBV5-8	TRBJ2-3	CASSLRGTDTQYF	TGTGCCAGCAGCTTAAGGGGCACAGATACGCAGTATTTT
-	-	14	TRBV11-2	TRBJ1-4	CASSPHLNNEKLFF	TGTGCCAGCAGCCCACACCTTAACAACGAAAAACTGTTTTTT
-	few	12	TRBV19	TRBJ1-1	CASSRGHTEAFF	TGTGCCAGTAGTAGAGGCCACACTGAAGCTTTCTTT
TRBD1	-	17	TRBV28	TRBJ2-7	CASSLWKWDRGSYEQYF	TGTGCCAGCAGTTTATGGAAATGGGACAGGGGATCCTACGAGCAGTACTTC
-	-	15	TRBV5-5	TRBJ2-7	CASSLLTRARGEQYF	TGTGCCAGCAGCCTACTGACGAGGGCCAGGGGCGAGCAGTACTTC
TRBD2	-	14	TRBV19	TRBJ2-7	CASSSAGGFHEQYF	TGTGCCAGTAGTTCAGCGGGAGGGTTCCACGAGCAGTACTTC
-	-	13	TRBV6-1	TRBJ2-7	CASSVDRNYEQYF	TGTGCCAGCAGTGTCGACAGAAACTACGAGCAGTACTTC
-	-	14	TRBV29-1	TRBJ2-3	CSVTNGGNTDTQYF	TGCAGCGTGACCAACGGGGGCAACACAGATACGCAGTATTTT
-	-	16	TRBV6-6	TRBJ1-6	CASSYNGVGPNSPLHF	TGTGCCAGCAGTTACAACGGGGTAGGACCAAATTCACCCCTCCACTTT
-	-	14	TRBV2	TRBJ2-2	CASSEVGGTGELFF	TGTGCCAGCAGTGAAGTAGGGGGGACCGGGGAGCTGTTTTTT
-	-	13	TRBV28	TRBJ1-1	CASSVGQNTEAFF	TGTGCCAGCAGCGTGGGACAGAACACTGAAGCTTTCTTT
-	once	13	TRBV7-9	TRBJ2-1	CASSSYRANEQFF	TGTGCCAGCAGCTCCTACAGGGCCAATGAGCAGTTCTTC
-	-	13	TRBV6-5	TRBJ1-1	CASTDAGVTEAFF	TGTGCCAGCACCGACGCAGGGGTCACTGAAGCTTTCTTT
TRBD1	-	15	TRBV2	TRBJ2-7	CASRDPGQRAYEQYF	TGTGCCAGCAGAGATCCGGGACAGAGGGCCTACGAGCAGTACTTC
-	once	11	TRBV2	TRBJ2-7	CASSERNEQYF	TGTGCCAGCAGTGAGAGGAACGAGCAGTACTTC
TRBD2	-	14	TRBV7-2	TRBJ2-1	CASSYGLAWNEQFF	TGTGCCAGCAGCTACGGACTAGCATGGAATGAGCAGTTCTTC
TRBD2	-	15	TRBV27	TRBJ2-3	CASSSAGGFADTQYF	TGTGCCAGCAGTTCAGCGGGAGGTTTCGCAGATACGCAGTATTTT
-	medium-sized	17	TRBV7-2	TRBJ2-1	CASSQTGGTAQHNEQFF	TGTGCCAGCAGCCAAACGGGCGGGACAGCTCAGCACAATGAGCAGTTCTTC
-	-	14	TRBV18	TRBJ2-7	CASSPPGWTYEQYF	TGTGCCAGCTCACCACCCGGATGGACCTACGAGCAGTACTTC
-	once	15	TRBV2	TRBJ2-2	CASSEQGEDTGELFF	TGTGCCAGCAGTGAACAGGGGGAGGACACCGGGGAGCTGTTTTTT
TRBD2	-	14	TRBV14	TRBJ2-2	CASRSGRAPGELFF	TGTGCCAGCAGAAGCGGGAGGGCCCCCGGGGAGCTGTTTTTT
-	once	18	TRBV28	TRBJ2-5	CASSLSRGLGSLQETQYF	TGTGCCAGCAGTTTATCTCGAGGCCTCGGGAGCTTACAAGAGACCCAGTACTTC
-	-	15	TRBV4-2	TRBJ2-3	CASSQAGPMGGTQYF	TGTGCCAGCAGCCAGGCCGGGCCCATGGGCGGTACGCAGTATTTT
-	once	13	TRBV5-6	TRBJ1-2	CASREGLTRGYTF	TGTGCCAGCAGAGAGGGATTAACCCGGGGCTACACCTTC
-	-	13	TRBV5-6	TRBJ2-7	CASSLDGLYEQYF	TGTGCCAGCAGCTTGGACGGACTCTACGAGCAGTACTTC
TRBD1	-	14	TRBV6-6	TRBJ2-7	CASSSWDSSYEQYF	TGTGCCAGCAGTTCGTGGGACAGCTCCTACGAGCAGTACTTC
-	-	12	TRBV6-1	TRBJ2-3	CAMTASTDTQYF	TGTGCCATGACAGCTAGCACAGATACGCAGTATTTT
-	-	12	TRBV28	TRBJ1-1	CASSAVRTEAFF	TGTGCCAGCAGTGCAGTTCGAACTGAAGCTTTCTTT
TRBD1	few	14	TRBV2	TRBJ1-5	CASSADRGRQPQHF	TGTGCCAGCAGCGCAGACAGGGGTCGGCAGCCCCAGCATTTT
TRBD1	-	16	TRBV28	TRBJ2-6	CASFGTGGTGANVLTF	TGTGCCAGTTTCGGGACAGGGGGAACTGGGGCCAACGTCCTGACTTTC
-	once	13	TRBV11-2	TRBJ2-3	CASSLAGTDTQYF	TGTGCCAGCAGCTTAGCAGGCACAGATACGCAGTATTTT
-	-	14	TRBV5-6	TRBJ1-2	CASSLQGRVYGYTF	TGTGCCAGCAGCCTTCAGGGAAGGGTCTATGGCTACACCTTC
-	-	14	TRBV14	TRBJ1-6	CASSQVGGRSPLHF	TGTGCCAGCAGCCAGGTGGGGGGTAGATCACCCCTCCACTTT
-	-	14	TRBV30	TRBJ1-5	CALGWGMGNQPQHF	TGTGCCCTCGGGTGGGGTATGGGCAATCAGCCCCAGCATTTT
-	-	16	TRBV5-4	TRBJ2-1	CASSLGDSAPYNEQFF	TGTGCCAGCAGCTTAGGGGACTCCGCACCTTACAATGAGCAGTTCTTC
-	-	12	TRBV28	TRBJ1-1	CASLSLPGDAFF	TGTGCCAGCCTTTCGCTTCCAGGGGATGCTTTCTTT
-	-	15	TRBV5-1	TRBJ2-7	CASSLRVGQAYEQYF	TGCGCCAGCAGCTTGAGGGTGGGGCAGGCCTACGAGCAGTACTTC
-	-	16	TRBV15	TRBJ2-1	CATSRGEGDYYNEQFF	TGTGCCACCAGCAGAGGTGAGGGGGACTACTACAATGAGCAGTTCTTC
TRBD2	-	16	TRBV4-3	TRBJ2-5	CASSQDWGGRWETQYF	TGCGCCAGCAGCCAAGATTGGGGCGGGAGGTGGGAGACCCAGTACTTC
TRBD2	few	15	TRBV5-1	TRBJ2-1	CASSGLAGVRNEQFF	TGCGCCAGCAGCGGACTAGCGGGAGTAAGAAATGAGCAGTTCTTC
TRBD2	-	17	TRBV18	TRBJ2-3	CASSTGLAGGLSNTQYF	TGTGCCAGCTCAACCGGACTAGCGGGAGGCCTCTCAAATACGCAGTATTTT
-	-	17	TRBV7-2	TRBJ2-7	CASSFAGSDGGSYEQYF	TGTGCCAGCAGCTTTGCGGGGTCGGACGGGGGATCCTACGAGCAGTACTTC